A single sample is the source of the 21 T cell receptor beta chains below, sequenced in a study of spatial heterogeneity in lung cancer. Indicated time point: sample taken at primary tumor resection. Without sorting, whole RNA was sequenced from tumor, nontumor lung or frozen PBMC. TCRdb itself ran the 5' RACE reads through MiXCR, one entry per CDR3 protein. Here the sample spans 50,000 to 65,000 distinct CDR3 sequences, 7.5% to 8.5% being singletons. This specimen consisted of PBMCs, obtained at surgery. These receptors all come from a female donor with early-stage non-small cell lung cancer.

At least ten counts were recorded for this clonotype. Here the CDR3 reads CASRNPGGAQGAIYTQYF. CDR3 bases: TGTGCCAGCCGAAACCCTGGGGGCGCTCAGGGGGCGATCTATACGCAGTATTTT. V usage is TRBV6-5 and J usage is TRBJ2-3; 8 nucleotides align to TRBD1. The CDR3 loop spans 18 amino acids. Germline CDR1 and CDR2: MNHEY and SVGAGI. J lost 7 bases, V lost 8 bases, and 23 bases had no gene match.

This clonotype was observed at least ten times. V usage is TRBV6-5 and J usage is TRBJ1-6, with no clear D. V was cut by 2 bases and J by 7 bases, with 12 bases left in between. Germline CDR1 reads MNHEY; CDR2 reads SVGAGI. This CDR3 spans 15 amino acids. CDR3 loop: CASSYTRTGNSPLHF. DNA for the CDR3: TGTGCCAGCAGTTACACCCGGACGGGGAATTCACCCCTCCACTTT.

V and J are TRBV3-1 and TRBJ2-7; no reliable D call. Per the germline V gene, CDR1 is LGHDT and CDR2 is YNNKEL (reference sequence). This CDR3 is built from 14 residues. The germline V and J ends were trimmed by 0 bases and 0 bases, with 6 bases remaining between them. The CDR3: CASSQDTASYEQYV. DNA for the CDR3: TGTGCCAGCAGCCAAGATACAGCCTCCTACGAGCAGTACGTC.

J is TRBJ1-2 and V is TRBV28; 7 nucleotides agree with TRBD1. CDR1 and CDR2 from the germline V gene are MDHEN and SYDVKM. With V trimmed by 10 bases and J by 3 bases, 8 bases remained unmatched. The CDR3 loop spans 13 amino acids. CDR3 nucleotides: TGTGCCACTACCAGGGGGATGGACTATGGCTACACCTTC. Translated: CATTRGMDYGYTF.

This rearrangement joins TRBV20-1 to TRBJ1-4; D perhaps matches TRBD1 (5 bases). CDR1 DFQATT and CDR2 SNEGSKA come from the germline V gene (reference sequence). The CDR3 contains 15 residues. Trimming removed 6 bases at V and 4 bases at J, with 18 bases between. CDR3 sequence (DNA): TGCAGTGCGCCGGACGGGGGAAAGGGTAATGAAAAACTGTTTTTT. Translated: CSAPDGGKGNEKLFF.

This clonotype was recorded many times. The chain links TRBV12-3 or TRBV12-4 to TRBJ1-5, with D maybe TRBD1 (6 bases). Trimming took off 1 base at V and 5 bases at J, with 9 bases between the two ends. The CDR3 is made up of 14 amino acids. CDR3 coding DNA: TGTGCCAGCAGTTTAGGGCAGGGGCATCAGCCCCAGCATTTT. Translated: CASSLGQGHQPQHF.

The CDR3 is CASKVGDTQYF. The CDR3, as DNA: TGTGCCAGCAAAGTAGGGGATACGCAGTATTTT. The chain links TRBV12-3 or TRBV12-4 to TRBJ2-3, with no clear D. Trimming pared 7 bases from V and 6 bases from J, leaving 8 bases between. CDR3 size: 11 residues.

This clonotype was seen repeatedly, ten times or more. V and J are TRBV7-3 and TRBJ2-7; TRBD2 agrees at 7 bases. The CDR3 length is 16 residues. The ends lost 4 bases at V and 0 bases at J; junction bases unmatched: 9. The V gene's germline CDR1 is SGHTA and CDR2 FQGTGA. Here the CDR3 DNA reads TGTGCCAGCAGCTCTGATCTAGCGGCGAGCTCCTACGAGCAGTACTTC. Amino acid sequence: CASSSDLAASSYEQYF.

At least ten counts were recorded for this clonotype. For the CDR3, the DNA is TGCAGTGCTTCCCGGGGCAGGCGGTTCTACAATGAGCAGTTCTTC. Translated, it gives CSASRGRRFYNEQFF. The gene calls are TRBV20-1 and TRBJ2-1; either TRBD1 or TRBD2 may fit D (5 bases each). The ends were cut back, 5 bases at V and 3 bases at J, with 17 bases in the middle. There are 15 residues in the CDR3. Germline CDR1 is DFQATT and CDR2 is SNEGSKA (reference sequence).

This chain's CDR3 is CSATPPGTRIWDTQYF. CDR3 DNA sequence: TGCAGTGCCACCCCCCCCGGGACTAGGATTTGGGATACGCAGTATTTT. This chain links TRBV20-1 with TRBJ2-3; TRBD2 agrees at 8 bases. V lost 6 bases to trimming and J lost 6 bases; unmatched junction nucleotides: 17. Germline loops: CDR1 DFQATT, CDR2 SNEGSKA (reference sequence). The CDR3 runs to 16 residues.

A few counts support this clonotype. The V call is TRBV3-1, the J call TRBJ2-2, with 8 nucleotides matching TRBD1. The CDR3 is made up of 15 amino acids. Losses at the gene ends were 2 bases for V and 5 bases for J; bases not matched to a gene: 4. CDR1 LGHDT and CDR2 YNNKEL come from the germline V gene (reference sequence). CDR3 nucleotides: TGTGCCAGCAGCCAAAACAGGGGGAGGACCGGGGAGCTGTTTTTT. This gives the protein CASSQNRGRTGELFF.

This clonotype has just a few counts. The CDR3 region is CASSTDTGELFF. Here the CDR3 DNA reads TGTGCCAGCAGCACCGACACCGGGGAGCTGTTTTTT. This chain links TRBV12-3 or TRBV12-4 with TRBJ2-2; D is uncertain. This CDR3 contains 12 residues. Deletions cut 6 bases from V and 3 bases from J, with 5 bases between.

CDR3: CASSLKGGSGANVLTF. As DNA, the CDR3 is TGTGCCAGCAGCTTAAAGGGTGGCTCTGGGGCCAACGTCCTGACTTTC. V usage is TRBV7-3 and J usage is TRBJ2-6; no firm D call. The CDR3 spans 16 residues. CDR1 and CDR2 from the germline V gene are SGHTA and FQGTGA. V gave up 1 base and J gave up 0 bases, with 7 bases separating them.

The J gene is TRBJ1-2, the V gene TRBV12-3 or TRBV12-4; TRBD1 matches at 7 bases. After removal of 4 bases from V and 7 bases from J, the junction contained 6 bases not matched to a gene. CDR3 length: 13 residues. This chain's CDR3 is CASSSLQGSGYTF. In DNA form, the CDR3 reads TGTGCCAGCAGTTCGCTACAGGGGTCTGGCTACACCTTC.

A remark on this clonotype: The CDR3 end shows no conserved phenylalanine or tryptophan, and so a read error is likely. This chain joins TRBV12-3 or TRBV12-4 and TRBJ2-3; 8 bases line up with TRBD2. The CDR3 consists of 15 residues. The V gene end was trimmed by 6 bases and the J gene end by 4 bases; junction bases not matched to a gene: 9. The CDR3 DNA follows: TGTGCCAGCAGCTTACCAGCGGGAGTCCCAGATACGCAGTATCTT. It is translated as CASSLPAGVPDTQYL.

The J gene is TRBJ2-5, the V gene TRBV5-6; 7 positions match TRBD2. The CDR3 runs 15 residues. Germline V gene sequence: CDR1 SGHDT, CDR2 YYEEEE. The V segment lost 6 bases and the J segment 0 bases; nucleotides outside the gene matches: 8. The CDR3 DNA sequence: TGTGCCAGCAAACCCGCCGGGGGGTACCAAGAGACCCAGTACTTC. As protein: CASKPAGGYQETQYF.

This clonotype was observed at least ten times. The V gene is TRBV7-3, the J gene TRBJ2-3; 11 bases agree with TRBD2. The V gene end was trimmed by 1 base and the J gene end by 3 bases; junction bases not matched to a gene: 3. This CDR3 is built from 16 residues. Per the germline V gene, CDR1 is SGHTA and CDR2 is FQGTGA. Here the CDR3 DNA reads TGTGCCAGCAGCTTAAACCCTAGCGGGAGGACAGATACGCAGTATTTT. It specifies CASSLNPSGRTDTQYF. Combining the CDR3 with reference TRBV7-3 and TRBJ2-3 gives the whole variable domain GAGVSQTPSNKVTEKGKYVELRCDPISGHTALYWYRQSLGQGPEFLIYFQGTGAADDSGLPNDRFFAVRPEGSVSTLKIQRTERGDSAVYLCASSLNPSGRTDTQYFGPGTRLTVL.

A few counts support this clonotype. The chain carries TRBV28 and TRBJ1-2, with TRBD1 identical over 9 bases. CDR3 length: 13 residues. CDR1 and CDR2 (germline): MDHEN, SYDVKM. J lost 8 bases, V lost 5 bases, and 6 bases had no gene match. The CDR3 is CASSPPDRGGYTF. CDR3 DNA sequence: TGTGCCAGCAGTCCCCCGGACAGGGGCGGCTACACCTTC.

This clonotype occurred a few times. V gene TRBV18 combines with J gene TRBJ1-1; perhaps TRBD1 as D (5 bases). Deletions cut 5 bases from V and 3 bases from J, with 13 bases between. This CDR3 region has 14 residues. CDR1 is KGHSH and CDR2 is LQKENI in the germline V gene. The CDR3 loop reads CASSSTGADTEAFF. The CDR3 nucleotides are TGTGCCAGCTCATCGACCGGGGCCGACACTGAAGCTTTCTTT.

The V gene is TRBV4-2, the J gene TRBJ1-1; D uncertain. The CDR3 consists of 16 residues. Between the trimmed V and J ends, which lost 1 base and 0 bases, there was a span of 12 bases. Germline CDR1 and CDR2: LGHNA and YNFKEQ. The CDR3 here is CASSQGVIPMNTEAFF. The CDR3 DNA reads TGTGCCAGCAGCCAAGGAGTGATACCCATGAACACTGAAGCTTTCTTT.

This clonotype has a count of ten or more. The rearrangement links TRBV9 to TRBJ1-1; the D gene is possibly TRBD1 (5 bases). V lost 3 bases and J 2 bases, leaving 11 bases between the germline ends. This CDR3 has 14 residues. CDR1 and CDR2 (germline): SGDLS, YYNGEE. For the CDR3, the DNA is TGTGCCAGCAGCGCTCAGGGATTAAACACTGAAGCTTTCTTT. Amino acids: CASSAQGLNTEAFF. Looking up the rest from reference TRBV9 and TRBJ1-1 gives the full variable domain: DSGVTQTPKHLITATGQRVTLRCSPRSGDLSVYWYQQSLDQGLQFLIQYYNGEERAKGNILERFSAQQFPDLHSELNLSSLELGDSALYFCASSAQGLNTEAFFGQGTRLTVV.